Shown below are 22 T cell receptor beta chains from a single sample sequenced in a study of cytomegalovirus exposure and HLA in healthy donors. The PCR made use of 60 Vbeta and 13 Jbeta primers. Some clones are missing from TCRdb's copy, which holds only in-frame ones; the method was immunoSEQ multiplex PCR. The sample has about 200,000 clones; more than 60% are singletons. The sample consisted of PBMCs. These TCRs come from a woman aged 25 to 45 in good health and CMV-seropositive.

A single count supports this clone. The chain couples TRBV11-2 to TRBJ2-5; 8 nucleotides align to TRBD2. The J segment lost 5 bases and the V segment lost 5 bases, leaving 16 bases of the junction unmatched. The CDR3 loop spans 17 amino acids. CDR1 is SGHAT, CDR2 FQNNGV, per germline. The CDR3 protein is CASSRWSGGGGVETQYF. The CDR3 DNA is TGTGCCAGCAGCCGTTGGTCCGGGGGGGGAGGTGTTGAGACCCAGTACTTC. The full variable domain, in which reference TRBV11-2 and TRBJ2-5 provide the parts outside the CDR3, is EAGVAQSPRYKIIEKRQSVAFWCNPISGHATLYWYQQILGQGPKLLIQFQNNGVVDDSQLPKDRFSAERLKGVDSTLKIQPAKLEDSAVYLCASSRWSGGGGVETQYFGPGTRLLVL.

The V gene is TRBV5-6, the J gene TRBJ1-1; no reliable D call. Germline CDR1 and CDR2: SGHDT and YYEEEE. The V end lost 0 bases, the J end lost 5 bases, and 11 bases lay between the germline ends. The CDR3 runs 14 residues. CDR3 sequence: CASSLVEGRTEAFF. DNA for the CDR3: TGTGCCAGCAGCTTGGTGGAGGGTCGGACTGAAGCTTTCTTT.

This rearrangement joins TRBV4-3 to TRBJ2-1; 9 bases map to TRBD2. The V gene end was trimmed by 4 bases and the J gene end by 0 bases; junction bases not matched to a gene: 4. In germline, CDR1 is LGHNA, CDR2 YSLEER. The CDR3 loop spans 16 amino acids. CDR3 in DNA: TGCGCCAGCAGCCGACTAGCGGAGAGCTCCTACAATGAGCAGTTCTTC. Translated: CASSRLAESSYNEQFF.

The chain joins TRBV7-2 to TRBJ2-1, with 15 bases aligning to TRBD2. The CDR3 has 16 amino acids. Germline CDR1 reads SGHTA; CDR2 reads FQGNSA. The V and J ends lost 4 bases and 6 bases, in that order; junction bases with no gene match: 4. The CDR3 sequence: CASSSPGLAGGNEQFF. CDR3 coding DNA: TGTGCCAGCAGCTCTCCGGGACTAGCGGGAGGCAATGAGCAGTTCTTC.

This rearrangement joins TRBV9 to TRBJ2-1; 16 bases line up with TRBD2. The CDR3 spans 15 residues. Germline values: CDR1 SGDLS, CDR2 YYNGEE. The trim removed 5 bases at V and 5 bases at J, leaving 1 base unmatched. DNA for the CDR3: TGTGCCAGCAGGGGACTAGCGGGAGGGGACAATGAGCAGTTCTTC. Its protein is CASRGLAGGDNEQFF.

This chain connects TRBV29-1 to TRBJ1-1, with 8 positions matching TRBD1. Germline trimming cut 6 bases from V and 2 bases from J; bases unmatched to any gene: 11. This CDR3 spans 15 amino acids. Germline V gene sequence: CDR1 SQVTM, CDR2 ANQGSEA. The DNA for the CDR3 is TGCAGCGTCCTACAGGGGGACCGGAGAAACACTGAAGCTTTCTTT. Its protein is CSVLQGDRRNTEAFF.

The chain recombines TRBV10-3 with TRBJ1-5; 7 positions match TRBD1. Losses at the gene ends were 0 bases for V and 2 bases for J; bases not matched to a gene: 13. In germline, CDR1 is ENHRY, CDR2 SYGVKD. This CDR3 is 19 amino acids long. CDR3 in amino acids: CAISESLGQARVGNQPQHF. In nucleotides, the CDR3 is TGTGCCATCAGTGAGTCTTTAGGACAGGCCCGGGTCGGCAATCAGCCCCAGCATTTT.

Here the CDR3 reads CASSYGQGEQFF. The CDR3 bases are TGTGCCAGCAGTTACGGGCAGGGTGAGCAGTTCTTC. The chain couples TRBV6-5 to TRBJ2-1, with a weak D call TRBD1 (5 bases). Germline V gene lookup returns CDR1 MNHEY and CDR2 SVGAGI. The CDR3 totals 12 residues. V lost 2 bases and J 9 bases, leaving 8 bases between the germline ends.

CDR3 bases: TGTGCCAGCAGCTTAGTGTCCATACAGGGGGCCTACGAGCAGTACTTC. Protein sequence: CASSLVSIQGAYEQYF. The rearrangement links TRBV7-2 to TRBJ2-7; 8 positions match TRBD1. The CDR3 covers 16 residues. V lost 1 base, J lost 2 bases, and 7 bases stayed unmatched. From germline, CDR1 is SGHTA and CDR2 FQGNSA.

The chain employs TRBV7-9 and TRBJ2-1; D possibly corresponds to TRBD1 (6 bases). With 5 bases removed from V and 1 base from J, the gap between germline ends came to 15 bases. Germline V gene lookup returns CDR1 SEHNR and CDR2 FQNEAQ (reference sequence). CDR3 size: 16 residues. CDR3 residues: CASSVSQGRSYNEQFF. CDR3 nucleotides: TGTGCCAGCAGCGTGTCACAGGGTCGGTCCTACAATGAGCAGTTCTTC. Full variable domain (outside the CDR3, taken from reference TRBV7-9 and TRBJ2-1): DTGVSQNPRHKITKRGQNVTFRCDPISEHNRLYWYRQTLGQGPEFLTYFQNEAQLEKSRLLSDRFSAERPKGSFSTLEIQRTEQGDSAMYLCASSVSQGRSYNEQFFGPGTRLTVL.

J is TRBJ2-3 and V is TRBV5-1, with TRBD2 as a possible D gene (5 bases). Deletions cut 2 bases from V and 5 bases from J, with 12 bases between. CDR1 is SGHRS, CDR2 YFSETQ, per germline. The length of the CDR3 is 14 residues. The CDR3: CASSFPSPGDTQYF. The CDR3 DNA follows: TGCGCCAGCAGCTTCCCTAGCCCCGGAGATACGCAGTATTTT. Complete variable domain (other parts from reference TRBV5-1 and TRBJ2-3): KAGVTQTPRYLIKTRGQQVTLSCSPISGHRSVSWYQQTPGQGLQFLFEYFSETQRNKGNFPGRFSGRQFSNSRSEMNVSTLELGDSALYLCASSFPSPGDTQYFGPGTRLTVL.

V and J are TRBV19 and TRBJ1-2; 11 positions match TRBD1. This CDR3 has 14 residues. Per germline, CDR1 LNHDA and CDR2 SQIVND (reference sequence). V was pared by 8 bases and J by 4 bases, with 6 bases of the junction left unmatched. CDR3 bases: TGTGCCAGTTTGGACAGGGGGCGCGTCTATGGCTACACCTTC. Translating it yields CASLDRGRVYGYTF.

V gene TRBV6-5 combines with J gene TRBJ2-1; maybe TRBD1 (6 bases). The CDR3 covers 15 residues. Between the trimmed V and J ends, which lost 7 bases and 7 bases, there was a span of 20 bases. Germline V lookup: CDR1 MNHEY, CDR2 SVGAGI. CDR3 sequence: CASTQVGANRNEQFF. For the CDR3, the DNA is TGTGCCAGCACACAGGTGGGGGCTAATAGGAATGAGCAGTTCTTC.

The chain couples TRBV6-5 to TRBJ1-1; TRBD1 matches at 7 bases. From germline, CDR1 is MNHEY and CDR2 SVGAGI. The CDR3 totals 16 residues. With V trimmed by 3 bases and J by 8 bases, 15 bases remained unmatched. DNA for the CDR3: TGTGCCAGCAGTTATTACTCCGGGACAGCCACCACCGAAGCTTTCTTT. Translated, it gives CASSYYSGTATTEAFF.

The chain has TRBV6-4 and TRBJ2-3, with 7 bases that match TRBD2. V shed 8 bases, J shed 1 base, and the junction held 9 bases outside the gene matches. Germline V CDR1 and CDR2: MRHNA, SNTAGT. The CDR3 is made up of 15 amino acids. The CDR3 protein is CASAIAAGGTDTQYF. DNA of the CDR3: TGTGCCAGCGCCATAGCTGCGGGAGGCACAGATACGCAGTATTTT.

The V and J genes are TRBV6-5 and TRBJ2-7, with 8 bases aligning to TRBD1. The CDR3 totals 14 residues. After removal of 2 bases from V and 2 bases from J, the junction contained 2 bases not matched to a gene. Germline V CDR1 and CDR2: MNHEY, SVGAGI. CDR3 amino acids: CASSYGDRTYEQYF. The DNA for the CDR3 is TGTGCCAGCAGTTACGGGGACAGGACCTACGAGCAGTACTTC.

For the CDR3, the DNA is TGTGCCAGTAGTATACAGAATACTAACTATGGCTACACCTTC. Its translation: CASSIQNTNYGYTF. The gene calls are TRBV19 and TRBJ1-2; D remains unclear. The germline V gene encodes CDR1 LNHDA and CDR2 SQIVND (reference sequence). The CDR3 contains 14 residues. Trimming shortened V by 2 bases and J by 0 bases, and 7 bases separated the two germline ends.

The J gene is TRBJ2-7, the V gene TRBV7-2; D not resolved. The CDR3 runs 11 residues. The V and J ends lost 4 bases and 3 bases respectively, with 4 bases between them. The germline V gene has CDR1 SGHTA and CDR2 FQGNSA. The CDR3: CASSSHYEQYF. The DNA of the CDR3 is TGTGCCAGCAGCTCCCACTACGAGCAGTACTTC. The full variable domain, completed using reference TRBV7-2 and TRBJ2-7, is GAGVSQSPSNKVTEKGKDVELRCDPISGHTALYWYRQSLGQGLEFLIYFQGNSAPDKSGLPSDRFSAERTGGSVSTLTIQRTQQEDSAVYLCASSSHYEQYFGPGTRLTVT.

The gene calls are TRBV2 and TRBJ2-3; 12 bases are shared with TRBD2. CDR3 size: 18 residues. J gave up 5 bases and V 7 bases, and 16 bases lay outside the gene matches. Per the germline V gene, CDR1 is SNHLY and CDR2 is FYNNEI. CDR3 residues: CASIFIRLAGGRGDTQYF. The CDR3 bases are TGTGCCAGCATCTTCATTCGCCTAGCGGGAGGGCGAGGAGATACGCAGTATTTT. Filled out from reference TRBV2 and TRBJ2-3, the complete variable domain reads EPEVTQTPSHQVTQMGQEVILRCVPISNHLYFYWYRQILGQKVEFLVSFYNNEISEKSEIFDDQFSVERPDGSNFTLKIRSTKLEDSAMYFCASIFIRLAGGRGDTQYFGPGTRLTVL.

This clone has a handful of counts. V is TRBV19 and J is TRBJ1-2; 8 bases are shared with TRBD1. CDR1 is LNHDA, CDR2 SQIVND, per germline (reference sequence). Germline trimming cut 5 bases from V and 3 bases from J; bases unmatched to any gene: 5. The CDR3 totals 14 residues. CDR3 nucleotide sequence: TGTGCCAGTAGTCCCTACAGGGGGGACTATGGCTACACCTTC. Translating it yields CASSPYRGDYGYTF.

The chain links TRBV27 to TRBJ2-7; D possibly corresponds to TRBD2 (5 bases). The CDR3 has 13 residues. Trimming took off 8 bases at V and 3 bases at J, with 14 bases between the two ends. Germline values: CDR1 MNHEY, CDR2 SMNVEV (reference sequence). CDR3: CASYSGNLYEQYF. The CDR3 DNA sequence: TGTGCCAGCTATTCGGGAAACCTCTACGAGCAGTACTTC.

The V gene is TRBV9, the J gene TRBJ2-7; D perhaps matches TRBD2 (5 bases). The CDR3 has 15 amino acids. V was clipped by 0 bases and J by 0 bases, with 10 bases between them. From germline, CDR1 is SGDLS and CDR2 YYNGEE. CDR3 region: CASSVGLAFSYEQYF. In DNA form, the CDR3 reads TGTGCCAGCAGCGTAGGGCTAGCCTTCTCCTACGAGCAGTACTTC.